Presented here are 4 T cell receptor beta chains from one specimen sequenced in a study of blood T cell repertoires in COVID-19. Clones were sequenced by immunoSEQ multiplex PCR, and TCRdb holds only the in-frame ones, with some missing. The sample gives about 220,000 clones, about four fifths of which show up once; roughly 2.4% is in the top ten. Sequenced sample: peripheral blood. The source is a woman aged 60 to 75 with acute or convalescent COVID-19.

Concerning this clone: One junction end does not reproduce the germline sequence, and a read error may be involved. This sequence joins TRBV6-5 and TRBJ2-5; D gene uncertain. The CDR3 is made up of 13 amino acids. In germline, CDR1 is MNHEY, CDR2 SVGAGI. CDR3 sequence (DNA): TGTGTCAGCAGTTACAACATACAAGAGACCCAGTACTTC. It encodes CVSSYNIQETQYF.

The chain uses TRBV15 and TRBJ1-2; no firm D call. Germline loops: CDR1 LNHNV, CDR2 YYDKDF (reference sequence). V dropped 6 bases and J dropped 6 bases, with 14 bases sitting between them. The CDR3 spans 13 residues. The CDR3 protein is CATSLSISDGYTF. In nucleotides, the CDR3 is TGTGCCACCAGTTTAAGTATCTCGGATGGCTACACCTTC.

The J gene is TRBJ2-5, the V gene TRBV10-3; the match to TRBD2 covers 12 bases. The trim removed 6 bases at V and 2 bases at J, leaving 4 bases unmatched. Germline CDR1 ENHRY, CDR2 SYGVKD. The length of the CDR3 is 15 residues. The CDR3 spells CAIRGTSGGQETQYF. The CDR3 region has the DNA TGTGCCATCAGAGGCACTAGCGGGGGGCAAGAGACCCAGTACTTC.

The rearrangement uses TRBV19 and TRBJ1-1; 9 nucleotides line up with TRBD1. Germline values: CDR1 LNHDA, CDR2 SQIVND (reference sequence). The length of the CDR3 is 15 residues. V was pared by 5 bases and J by 1 base, with 5 bases of the junction left unmatched. CDR3 sequence (DNA): TGTGCCAGTAGTTCCCGGGGACAGGGGAACACTGAAGCTTTCTTT. Its translation is CASSSRGQGNTEAFF.